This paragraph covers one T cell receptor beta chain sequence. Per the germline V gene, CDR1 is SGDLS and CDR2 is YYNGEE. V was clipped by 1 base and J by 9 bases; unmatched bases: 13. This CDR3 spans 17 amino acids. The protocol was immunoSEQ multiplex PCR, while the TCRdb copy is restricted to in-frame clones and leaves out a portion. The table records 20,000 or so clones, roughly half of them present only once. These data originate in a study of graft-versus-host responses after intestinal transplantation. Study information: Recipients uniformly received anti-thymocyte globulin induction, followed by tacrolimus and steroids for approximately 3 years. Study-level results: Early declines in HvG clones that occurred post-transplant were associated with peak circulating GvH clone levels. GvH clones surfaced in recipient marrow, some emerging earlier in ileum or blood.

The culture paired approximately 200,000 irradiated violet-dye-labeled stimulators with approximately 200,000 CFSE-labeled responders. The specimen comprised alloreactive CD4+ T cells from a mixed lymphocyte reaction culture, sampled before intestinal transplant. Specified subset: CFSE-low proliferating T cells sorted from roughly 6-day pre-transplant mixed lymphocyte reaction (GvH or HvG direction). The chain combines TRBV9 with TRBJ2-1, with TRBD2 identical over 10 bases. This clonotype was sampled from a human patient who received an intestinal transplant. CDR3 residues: CASSVRGEIAGGREQFF. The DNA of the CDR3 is TGTGCCAGCAGCGTAAGGGGAGAAATAGCGGGGGGTCGTGAGCAGTTCTTC.